This record looks at one TCR beta chain sequence and its context. The source of the sample is a study of blood T cell repertoires in COVID-19. The CDR3 loop spans 12 amino acids. The ends were cut back, 6 bases at V and 7 bases at J, with 13 bases in the middle. Germline CDR1 reads WSHSY; CDR2 reads SAAADI. Libraries were prepared by immunoSEQ multiplex PCR; TCRdb keeps only in-frame clonotypes and omits some of them. This table holds roughly 200,000 clones, approximately 83% found once. Sequenced material: peripheral blood. The chain joins TRBV10-2 to TRBJ2-7, with a tentative D call TRBD1 (6 bases). This clonotype was sampled from a man aged 55 to 69 with acute or convalescent COVID-19. This chain's CDR3 is CASSHLDREQYF. Written as DNA, the CDR3 is TGCGCCAGCAGCCACCTTGACAGGGAGCAGTACTTC.